The sequence of this T cell receptor beta chain was determined in a study of shared clonotypes between healthy human individuals. Study context: The study enrolled a couple of women and a few men aged 18 to 49. Study outcomes and limitations: Clonotype sharing among the donors was expected to vary with sequencing depth. Sampling covered nothing but blood. Tissue TCR repertoires likely differ from those found in blood.

Generated by immunoSEQ multiplex PCR, the TCRdb table keeps only in-frame clones and is missing some. This table holds fewer than 600,000 clones, over 60% found once. Points on this clone: Antigen specificity is unknown.

The sequence came from a woman aged 40 to 49 in good health. Some clones in this sample may be carry-over from other donors' samples. Sequencing input: PBMCs.

The CDR3 reads CASSHGLETEAFF. For the CDR3, the DNA is TGTGCCAGCAGCCATGGTCTAGAGACTGAAGCTTTCTTT. The rearrangement uses TRBV16 and TRBJ1-1; no firm D call. This CDR3 has 13 residues. CDR1 and CDR2 from the germline V gene are KGHSY and FQNENV. The V end lost 3 bases, the J end lost 5 bases, and 10 bases lay between the germline ends.